A single sample gave rise to the 4 T cell receptor beta chains below, sequenced in a study of early T cells in non-severe SARS-CoV-2 infection. MiXCR, run by TCRdb on the 5' RACE reads, gives a single entry per CDR3 protein. Seen here are tens of thousands of distinct CDR3 sequences, 15% observed once, and the top ten hold approximately 12%. The sequenced sample consisted of whole blood. These receptors were taken from an adult who was a healthcare worker with PCR-confirmed SARS-CoV-2 infection or an uninfected control (not recorded which).

This chain joins TRBV27 and TRBJ1-5; 7 bases map to TRBD1. Trimming cost V 5 bases and J 4 bases; bases outside gene matches: 14. Looked up from germline, CDR1 is MNHEY and CDR2 is SMNVEV (reference sequence). CDR3 length: 17 residues. The CDR3: CASSGSRGNRGNQPQHF. CDR3 coding DNA: TGTGCCAGCAGTGGGAGTAGAGGGAACAGGGGTAATCAGCCCCAGCATTTT.

V gene TRBV9 combines with J gene TRBJ1-6; 9 bases align to TRBD1. This CDR3 contains 16 residues. Losses at the gene ends were 0 bases for V and 6 bases for J; bases not matched to a gene: 4. The germline V gene has CDR1 SGDLS and CDR2 YYNGEE. Here the CDR3 DNA reads TGTGCCAGCAGCGTAGCGGGACAGGGTATTAATTCACCCCTCCACTTT. It translates to CASSVAGQGINSPLHF.

Ten or more counts support this clonotype. V usage is TRBV9 and J usage is TRBJ2-1, with TRBD2 matching over 7 bases. This CDR3 is 16 amino acids long. V lost 2 bases and J lost 9; bases outside the gene matches: 14. The germline V gene has CDR1 SGDLS and CDR2 YYNGEE. CDR3 bases: TGTGCCAGCAGCGTTGGGGCGGGAGCTAAATTCGGTGAGCAGTTCTTC. Its translation: CASSVGAGAKFGEQFF.

This clonotype appeared many times. This chain's CDR3 is CARESGGDGYTF. The CDR3 DNA is TGTGCCAGAGAATCGGGGGGCGATGGCTACACCTTC. This rearrangement joins TRBV2 to TRBJ1-2; the D gene is possibly TRBD1 (6 bases). Germline lookup yields CDR1 SNHLY and CDR2 FYNNEI. V gave up 9 bases and J gave up 6 bases, with 14 bases separating them. The CDR3 is 12 residues long.